This T cell receptor beta chain is drawn from a study of monozygotic twins with inflammatory bowel disease. General observations from the study: Since immunosuppressive treatments differed, patient repertoires may have gained added variability.

This CDR3 has 14 amino acids. Germline values: CDR1 LGHDT, CDR2 YNNKEL (reference sequence). Regarding this clonotype: Its antigen is unknown.

TCRdb processed the 5' RACE reads again and assigns one entry to each CDR3 protein, with no DNA. The repertoire table contains approximately 120,000 distinct CDR3 sequences. The chain is built from TRBV3-1 and TRBJ1-2; TCRdb outputs TRBD1, but without DNA this stays unchecked. This TCR derives from a human donor with ulcerative colitis or Crohn's disease, or a healthy co-twin of an affected twin (not recorded which). The sample comprised blood. The CDR3 sequence is CASSQEGATGGYTF.